This T cell receptor (beta chain) emerged from a study of blood T cell repertoires in COVID-19. Study-wide context: Samples taken during acute and convalescent COVID-19 were collected in the United States, Italy and Spain. In each case, the material was cDNA or gDNA derived from T cells, B-cell-depleted T cells, or PBMCs.

Authors' methods: Amplification of reference gene primers was used by the study to estimate nucleated cell counts. The repertoire was sequenced with immunoSEQ multiplex PCR; TCRdb's copy has only in-frame clones and lacks some. The DNA was the basis for D and trimming; V, J and clone size are from that table. The table lists under 150,000 clones, roughly 80% of them singletons. Germline trimming cut 4 bases from V and 2 bases from J; bases unmatched to any gene: 7. CDR1 SGDLS and CDR2 YYNGEE come from the germline V gene. This CDR3 region has 16 residues. The sequencing input was peripheral blood. This chain connects TRBV9 to TRBJ2-7, with 12 bases lining up with TRBD2. This sequence originates from a woman of 80 years or more with acute or convalescent COVID-19. CDR3 loop: CASSMTSGGDPYEQYF. The CDR3 nucleotides are TGTGCCAGCAGCATGACTAGCGGGGGTGACCCCTACGAGCAGTACTTC.